This TCR beta chain originates from a study of shared clonotypes between healthy human individuals (dated by TCRdb to 2020 to 2021). The study in broad terms: The cohort included three men and a couple of women between 18 and 49 years of age. Per donor, leukapheresis produced somewhere between about 0.94 and 9 billion PBMCs. To estimate repertoire size and how much clonotype sharing occurs between individuals, the study deeply sequenced the blood TCR repertoires of roughly 5 healthy adults. To increase sequencing depth and limit assay-specific biases, TCR repertoire library preparation and sequencing were carried out by different laboratories using diverse techniques. Per donor, three plates each were used for CD4 naive and CD4 memory, two for CD8 naive, and one for CD8 memory.

The donors were healthy, HIV-negative adults who had no recently reported acute infections or vaccinations. All donors were Caucasian adults living in Nashville, Tennessee, USA. CD4+ T cells were enriched by magnetic negative selection; naive cells were then positively selected on CD45RA, and the negative fraction formed the memory subset. After blood collection by leukapheresis, PBMCs were isolated using Ficoll-Histopaque density gradient centrifugation and then cryopreserved in the vapor phase of liquid nitrogen. Analytical flow cytometry was used to check the purity and quantity of every magnetically sorted T cell population. From each sorted fraction, genomic DNA was isolated and quantified by UV absorbance on a Nanodrop 2000c. Using the deep immunoSEQ assay, multiplex PCR amplified TCR CDR3 regions from genomic DNA. For each cell subset, the extracted genomic DNA was distributed evenly across all wells of several immunoSEQ 96-well plates, and each plate served as one replicate. For sorted subsets, each replicate PCR was loaded with roughly 190 ng genomic DNA, equivalent to roughly 30,000 T cell genomes. Purified libraries were quantified with a Qubit 3.0 fluorometer, sized on a Bioanalyzer 2100, and re-quantified with the KAPA Library Quantification kit. Each immunoSEQ 96-well plate was sequenced on its own single-read 150-cycle Illumina NextSeq 550 flow cell. Concerning the study's data processing: Because only junctional sequences without quality scores were contained in the immunoSEQ output, filtering matching that applied to full-length reads could not be performed. To assign V/J genes and CDR3, sequences were annotated using PyIR, a Python wrapper for IgBLAST v1.9, with IMGT germline references. Reads were removed for weak V/J assignments (E-value above 1e-6), missing CDR3, stop codons, out-of-frame junctions, or ambiguous translated residues. A V3J clonotype was defined by an identical inferred V gene, J gene, and CDR3 amino acid sequence. Percentage overlap between repertoires was computed as shared unique clonotypes divided by the size of the smaller repertoire. Richness of each repertoire was evaluated using RTK rarefaction, the Chao1 estimator, and Recon v2.1 estimates of unobserved clonotypes. For all TCRbeta clonotypes obtained by the gDNA method from four donors, generation probabilities were computed with OLGA. In its TCRdb copy, this immuneACCESS table keeps in-frame sequences only and misses some clones. Where compared with another copy, unresolved V genes explain less than half of these, and the others have no known cause. The DNA was the basis for D and trimming; V, J and clone size are from that table. The sample table records about 2.4 million clones; 93% of these occur just once. The top ten constitute 0.36% of the sample.

What the study reported, not specific to this receptor: Because the study included a small number of donors, the genetic and exposure-history diversity represented was limited. Naive subsets generally had larger estimated clonotype richness than memory subsets did. Rarefaction of sorted-subset datasets indicated incomplete sequencing despite the large sequencing depth. Only blood was sampled, and tissue TCR repertoires likely differ from those in blood. Across a few donors, about 4.5% of naive CD4, more than 3% of naive CD8, about 2% of memory CD4, and around 0.4% of memory CD8 clonotypes were shared. Pairwise subsampling indicated that sequencing depth was expected to affect the degree of clonotype sharing among donors. Clonotypes shared by all four sorted-subset donors showed higher generation probabilities than non-shared clonotypes.

From the germline V gene (reference sequence), CDR1 is MNHNY and CDR2 is SVGAGI. The junction shows trimming of 0 bases on V and 4 bases on J, plus 12 bases between the germline ends. The CDR3 measures 15 amino acids from cysteine to phenylalanine. Only CDR3 DNA remains: 45 bases, in frame from the first base. To note about this clone: Its antigen remains unidentified. No base quality information exists; no much larger clone differs at one position.

This TCR was sampled from a man between 18 and 35 years old in good health. Some clones in this sample may be carry-over from other donors' samples. Recombination linked TRBV6-6 to TRBJ1-1, with no D gene named confidently. Source material: naive CD4+ T cells from PBMCs. Interpreted using the paper, the cell subset or site label stands for: CD45RA+ positively selected. The nucleotide sequence reads as follows: TGTGCCAGCAGTTACTCAAGGGCTCGGGGCACTGAAGCTTTCTTT. It is translated as CASSYSRARGTEAFF.